This is a list of T cell receptor beta chains from one sample in a study of blood T cell repertoires in COVID-19. Clones were sequenced by immunoSEQ multiplex PCR, and TCRdb holds only the in-frame ones, with some missing. The sample lists more than 200,000 clones, roughly 90% occurring once. The sequenced sample was PBMCs or T cells enriched from blood (not recorded which). Receptor source: a woman aged 25-40 years who had recovered from COVID-19. CDR3s include the opening cysteine and the closing phenylalanine or tryptophan. Each record gives: clone size, D gene, V gene, J gene, CDR3 protein, CDR3 DNA. The D gene is left open where the match is weak. Rows may omit the clone size; those that give it use once, few, many or a size class.

>NA|NA|TRBV29-1|TRBJ2-1
CSVDGSPAGPDYEQFF
TGCAGCGTTGACGGTTCTCCGGCGGGACCGGACTATGAGCAGTTCTTC
>NA|TRBD2|TRBV28|TRBJ2-3
CASSLSGLAATDTQYF
TGTGCCAGCAGTTTATCCGGGCTAGCGGCCACAGATACGCAGTATTTT
>NA|TRBD1|TRBV27|TRBJ2-7
CASRTGTGGSEQYF
TGTGCCAGCAGGACCGGGACAGGGGGCTCCGAGCAGTACTTC
>NA|TRBD2|TRBV7-8|TRBJ2-1
CASSPLLAGWRDEQFF
TGTGCCAGCAGCCCTTTACTAGCGGGGTGGCGGGATGAGCAGTTCTTC
>NA|NA|TRBV10-3|TRBJ2-1
CAISDTGSYNEQFF
TGTGCCATCAGTGACACGGGCTCCTACAATGAGCAGTTCTTC
>NA|NA|TRBV10-2|TRBJ2-1
CASSELDNEQFF
TGCGCCAGCAGTGAGTTAGACAATGAGCAGTTCTTC
>NA|NA|TRBV4-2|TRBJ1-1
CASSQGAGGTEAFF
TGTGCCAGCAGCCAAGGGGCGGGGGGCACTGAAGCTTTCTTT
>NA|NA|TRBV5-5|TRBJ1-4
CASSLRGGSDEKLFF
TGTGCCAGCAGCTTAAGGGGGGGCTCGGATGAAAAACTGTTTTTT
>NA|TRBD2|TRBV30|TRBJ2-2
CAWGSGIGAGELFF
TGTGCCTGGGGTAGCGGGATAGGGGCCGGGGAGCTGTTTTTT
>few|TRBD2|TRBV24-1|TRBJ2-3
CATRGGRATDTQYF
TGTGCCACCAGGGGCGGGAGGGCCACAGATACGCAGTATTTT
>NA|TRBD1|TRBV29-1|TRBJ1-4
CSVEHRGIRGKLFF
TGCAGCGTTGAGCACAGGGGAATCCGGGGAAAACTGTTTTTT
>NA|NA|TRBV29-1|TRBJ1-2
CSVDLGLIHNAYGYTF
TGCAGCGTTGATCTCGGACTAATCCACAACGCCTATGGCTACACCTTC
>NA|TRBD2|TRBV19|TRBJ2-1
CASSIDHTSGSLYNEQFF
TGTGCCAGTAGTATAGATCATACTAGCGGGAGTCTCTACAATGAGCAGTTCTTC
>NA|TRBD1|TRBV7-3|TRBJ1-4
CASSSTGGAGEKLFF
TGTGCCAGCAGCAGTACAGGGGGCGCGGGTGAAAAACTGTTTTTT
>NA|NA|TRBV30|TRBJ2-2
CAWSVSGTTGELFF
TGTGCCTGGAGTGTATCAGGGACTACCGGGGAGCTGTTTTTT
>few|NA|TRBV4-1|TRBJ1-2
CASSQDRRRGANYGYTF
TGCGCCAGCAGCCAAGACCGTCGCAGGGGTGCTAACTATGGCTACACCTTC
>NA|NA|TRBV3-1/TRBV3-2|TRBJ1-1
CASSPRGTEAFF
TGTGCCAGCAGCCCTCGGGGGACTGAAGCTTTCTTT
>NA|TRBD1|TRBV28|TRBJ2-7
CASSPVWDRALGQYF
TGTGCCAGCAGTCCCGTTTGGGACAGGGCCCTTGGGCAGTACTTC
>NA|TRBD1|TRBV7-9|TRBJ1-2
CASTPAGTEPNYGYTF
TGTGCCAGCACCCCGGCGGGGACAGAGCCAAACTATGGCTACACCTTC
>NA|TRBD1|TRBV18|TRBJ1-1
CASSPNRQGGNTEAFF
TGTGCCAGCTCACCGAACCGACAGGGGGGGAACACTGAAGCTTTCTTT
>NA|TRBD1|TRBV28|TRBJ1-2
CASSSLQGAFLYGYTF
TGTGCCAGCAGTTCCCTTCAGGGGGCCTTTCTCTATGGCTACACCTTC
>NA|NA|TRBV3-1/TRBV3-2|TRBJ1-6
CASSRLASLHF
TGTGCCAGCAGTCGACTGGCTTCCCTCCACTTT